Following are 21 T cell receptor beta chains from one sample sequenced in a study of OX40 agonist ivuxolimab in advanced cancers. Profiling relied on immunoSEQ multiplex PCR, and the TCRdb table lists in-frame clones only, not all of them. The sample shows some 35,000 clones, over 75% of them seen only once. Here the sequenced sample was CD4+ or CD8+ T cells sorted from blood, taken in a trial of the OX40 agonist ivuxolimab. The receptors stem from an adult with an advanced solid tumor such as melanoma, head and neck, liver or kidney cancer.

This sequence joins TRBV19 and TRBJ1-2, with 7 bases that match TRBD1. The trim removed 7 bases at V and 8 bases at J, leaving 4 bases unmatched. The CDR3 contains 11 residues. Germline V gene lookup returns CDR1 LNHDA and CDR2 SQIVND (reference sequence). The CDR3 spells CASTTGVGYTF. DNA for the CDR3: TGTGCCAGTACAACAGGGGTCGGCTACACCTTC.

The V call is TRBV5-4, the J call TRBJ1-3, with TRBD1 as a possible D gene (5 bases). This CDR3 spans 16 amino acids. The V and J ends lost 0 bases and 4 bases respectively, with 14 bases between them. CDR1 and CDR2 (germline): SGHNT, YYREEE (reference sequence). CDR3 sequence reads: CASSLAFGGSGNTIYF. The CDR3 nucleotides read TGTGCCAGCAGCTTGGCCTTCGGGGGGTCGGGAAACACCATATATTTT.

This chain links TRBV7-9 with TRBJ1-3; maybe TRBD1 (5 bases). The V end was cut by 8 bases, the J end by 3 bases, with 11 bases between. Per the germline V gene, CDR1 is SEHNR and CDR2 is FQNEAQ (reference sequence). The CDR3 is made up of 13 amino acids. CDR3 protein: CASDSGFGNTIYF. CDR3 bases: TGTGCCAGCGACAGTGGATTTGGAAACACCATATATTTT.

The chain joins TRBV2 to TRBJ1-2; D gene ambiguous. The CDR3 runs to 15 residues. CDR1 and CDR2 (germline): SNHLY, FYNNEI. Deletions cut 4 bases from V and 5 bases from J, with 17 bases between. DNA for the CDR3: TGTGCCAGCAGTGCCCCAATCGTAGGGCCGTATGGCTACACCTTC. Residues: CASSAPIVGPYGYTF. The whole variable domain, remainder taken from reference TRBV2 and TRBJ1-2, is EPEVTQTPSHQVTQMGQEVILRCVPISNHLYFYWYRQILGQKVEFLVSFYNNEISEKSEIFDDQFSVERPDGSNFTLKIRSTKLEDSAMYFCASSAPIVGPYGYTFGSGTRLTVV.

This clone has just one count. The V call is TRBV27, the J call TRBJ2-2, with D perhaps matching TRBD1 or TRBD2 (7 bases each). The germline V gene has CDR1 MNHEY and CDR2 SMNVEV (reference sequence). Trimming took off 0 bases at V and 3 bases at J, with 17 bases between the two ends. This CDR3 has 18 amino acids. This chain's CDR3 is CASSLSLGGAGDTGELFF. DNA of the CDR3: TGTGCCAGCAGTTTATCGTTAGGGGGCGCGGGGGACACCGGGGAGCTGTTTTTT.

The CDR3 DNA reads TGTGCTAGTGGAACCGGGACCAATTTCCGTGGCTACACCTTC. Translation: CASGTGTNFRGYTF. This chain links TRBV12-5 with TRBJ1-2; D might be TRBD1 (5 bases). V dropped 6 bases and J dropped 7 bases, with 18 bases sitting between them. Germline loops: CDR1 LGHNT, CDR2 FRNRAP. The CDR3 runs to 14 residues.

The chain carries TRBV7-6 and TRBJ2-5, with D possibly being TRBD1 (5 bases). The CDR3 totals 18 residues. Germline lookup yields CDR1 SGHVS and CDR2 FNYEAQ. V was cut by 1 base and J by 3 bases, with 21 bases left in between. DNA for the CDR3: TGTGCCAGCAGCTTAGTACGTAGATACGTGACAGAAAAAGAGACCCAGTACTTC. Encoded protein: CASSLVRRYVTEKETQYF.

The rearrangement links TRBV30 to TRBJ2-2; D is uncertain. The germline gives CDR1 GTSNPN, CDR2 SVGIG (reference sequence). The length of the CDR3 is 16 residues. Trimming stripped 0 bases from V and 4 bases from J, with 15 bases between. This CDR3 is CAWSVGGLTFTGELFF. The CDR3 DNA follows: TGTGCCTGGAGTGTAGGCGGATTAACGTTCACCGGGGAGCTGTTTTTT.

This chain uses TRBV19 with TRBJ1-5; D perhaps matches TRBD1 (6 bases). The V end lost 1 base, the J end lost 0 bases, and 16 bases lay between the germline ends. Per the germline V gene, CDR1 is LNHDA and CDR2 is SQIVND (reference sequence). CDR3 size: 18 residues. CDR3 protein: CASSIGETGPDSNQPQHF. CDR3 nucleotides: TGTGCCAGTAGTATAGGGGAAACAGGGCCGGATAGCAATCAGCCCCAGCATTTT.

In nucleotides, the CDR3 is TGTGCCATCAGTGCCACTAGCGGGGGGCCTAGGGAGTTCTTC. This gives the protein CAISATSGGPREFF. V and J are TRBV10-3 and TRBJ2-1; 12 bases match TRBD2. The ends lost 4 bases at V and 14 bases at J; junction bases unmatched: 9. The CDR3 has 14 amino acids. Per the germline V gene, CDR1 is ENHRY and CDR2 is SYGVKD.

V and J are TRBV6-5 and TRBJ1-6, with 8 nucleotides matching TRBD1. The CDR3 covers 14 residues. CDR1 is MNHEY, CDR2 SVGAGI, per germline. V lost 7 bases to trimming and J lost 7 bases; unmatched junction nucleotides: 6. CDR3 sequence: CASTRDRLNSPLHF. DNA for the CDR3: TGTGCCAGCACCCGGGACAGGCTCAATTCACCCCTCCACTTT.

The CDR3: CASSLERSTNEKLFF. The DNA for the CDR3 is TGCGCCAGCAGCTTGGAGAGATCGACTAATGAAAAACTGTTTTTT. The chain carries TRBV5-1 and TRBJ1-4; no clear D gene. Trimming cost V 0 bases and J 2 bases, with 8 bases left between them. CDR3 length equals 15 residues. CDR1 is SGHRS and CDR2 is YFSETQ in the germline V gene.

The V call is TRBV6-5, the J call TRBJ1-4, with D unclear. Germline V gene lookup returns CDR1 MNHEY and CDR2 SVGAGI. V was pared by 2 bases and J by 5 bases, with 15 bases between. The CDR3 is 16 amino acids. The CDR3 is CASSYTGLKLNEKLFF. The CDR3 DNA reads TGTGCCAGCAGTTACACGGGTTTGAAGTTAAATGAAAAACTGTTTTTT.

The chain has TRBV19 and TRBJ1-1; possible D gene TRBD1, 5 bases. Trimming removed 2 bases from V and 3 bases from J, with 10 bases in between. The germline V gene encodes CDR1 LNHDA and CDR2 SQIVND (reference sequence). This CDR3 region has 14 residues. The CDR3 is CASSIRGRDTEAFF. CDR3 nucleotides: TGTGCCAGTAGTATAAGGGGAAGGGACACTGAAGCTTTCTTT. The full variable domain, rest sourced from reference TRBV19 and TRBJ1-1, is DGGITQSPKYLFRKEGQNVTLSCEQNLNHDAMYWYRQDPGQGLRLIYYSQIVNDFQKGDIAEGYSVSREKKESFPLTVTSAQKNPTAFYLCASSIRGRDTEAFFGQGTRLTVV.

V is TRBV6-5 and J is TRBJ2-7; TRBD1 agrees at 9 bases. Germline V gene lookup returns CDR1 MNHEY and CDR2 SVGAGI. The length of the CDR3 is 14 residues. The junction had 5 bases not matched to a gene; V was cut back by 2 bases and J by 6 bases. The CDR3: CASSYRRTGAEQYF. The CDR3 nucleotides are TGTGCCAGCAGTTACCGTCGGACAGGGGCCGAGCAGTACTTC.

CDR3 sequence reads: CASSLADVLISGGRLREDTDTQYF. Written as DNA, the CDR3 is TGTGCCAGCAGTTTAGCCGACGTTTTGATTAGCGGGGGGCGATTAAGAGAAGACACAGATACGCAGTATTTT. The rearrangement joins TRBV28 to TRBJ2-3, with 10 bases matching TRBD2. CDR1 MDHEN and CDR2 SYDVKM come from the germline V gene. The CDR3 extends over 24 amino acids. V was pared by 2 bases and J by 2 bases, with 28 bases of the junction left unmatched.

This clone was recorded a few times. V usage is TRBV7-9 and J usage is TRBJ2-7, with 8 bases fitting TRBD1. CDR1 and CDR2 from the germline V gene are SEHNR and FQNEAQ (reference sequence). CDR3 length equals 17 residues. The trim removed 1 base at V and 3 bases at J, leaving 11 bases unmatched. This CDR3 is CASSLEGTGVLLYEQYF. The CDR3 nucleotides are TGTGCCAGCAGCTTAGAGGGGACAGGCGTCCTCCTCTACGAGCAGTACTTC.

The CDR3 nucleotides are TGTGCCAGCAGTTACCCACTGGACAGGTGGGTCACTGAAGCTTTCTTT. Amino acids: CASSYPLDRWVTEAFF. The chain joins TRBV6-6 to TRBJ1-1, with 7 bases that match TRBD1. Germline assignment: CDR1 MNHNY and CDR2 SVGAGI (reference sequence). This CDR3 has 16 amino acids. Trimming removed 2 bases from V and 4 bases from J; junction bases left unmatched: 10.

The genes are TRBV15 and TRBJ1-4; D is unresolved. The CDR3 has 16 amino acids. V lost 0 bases and J lost 0, with 8 bases in between. From germline, CDR1 is LNHNV and CDR2 YYDKDF (reference sequence). The CDR3 here is CATSRDSPSTNEKLFF. Written as DNA, the CDR3 is TGTGCCACCAGCAGAGACAGCCCCTCAACTAATGAAAAACTGTTTTTT.

The rearrangement uses TRBV7-6 and TRBJ1-1, with D hard to call. CDR3 length: 18 amino acids. CDR1 and CDR2 (germline): SGHVS, FNYEAQ. Trimming took off 2 bases at V and 0 bases at J, with 19 bases between the two ends. The CDR3 DNA sequence: TGTGCCAGCAGCTTAAATTCGGCTCGCGTAATCATGAACACTGAAGCTTTCTTT. Amino acid sequence: CASSLNSARVIMNTEAFF. Full variable domain (remainder filled in from reference TRBV7-6 and TRBJ1-1): GAGVSQSPRYKVTKRGQDVALRCDPISGHVSLYWYRQALGQGPEFLTYFNYEAQQDKSGLPNDRFSAERPEGSISTLTIQRTEQRDSAMYRCASSLNSARVIMNTEAFFGQGTRLTVV.

J is TRBJ2-2 and V is TRBV19, with 7 bases matching TRBD2. In germline, CDR1 is LNHDA, CDR2 SQIVND (reference sequence). The CDR3 contains 15 residues. V was pared by 5 bases and J by 5 bases, with 8 bases of the junction left unmatched. CDR3 DNA: TGTGCCAGTAGTTCCGGACTAGGGGAAACCGGGGAGCTGTTTTTT. Translating it yields CASSSGLGETGELFF. Together with reference TRBV19 and TRBJ2-2, the CDR3 gives the full variable domain: DGGITQSPKYLFRKEGQNVTLSCEQNLNHDAMYWYRQDPGQGLRLIYYSQIVNDFQKGDIAEGYSVSREKKESFPLTVTSAQKNPTAFYLCASSSGLGETGELFFGEGSRLTVL.